The 9 T cell receptor beta chains reported below all come from one sample, sequenced in a study of blood T cell repertoires in COVID-19. Measured with immunoSEQ multiplex PCR; TCRdb has only the in-frame clones, and not every one. Of roughly 100,000 clones in the sample, 80% were seen once. What was sequenced was peripheral blood. All receptors come from a human donor in a cohort sampled during active COVID-19.

On this clone itself: One end of the junction varies from germline; a read error may be responsible. As DNA, the CDR3 is TGTGCCAGCAGGTCCGGACTAGCGGGAGGATTTGGGAACTTC. It translates to CASRSGLAGGFGNF. The V and J genes are TRBV5-6 and TRBJ2-7, with TRBD2 matching over 14 bases. CDR1 SGHDT and CDR2 YYEEEE come from the germline V gene. CDR3 size: 14 residues.

The chain joins TRBV3-1 (or the pseudogene TRBV3-2) to TRBJ1-3; D gene ambiguous. V was clipped by 1 base and J by 4 bases, with 14 bases between them. This CDR3 is built from 16 residues. In germline, CDR1 is LGHDT, CDR2 YNNKEL (reference sequence). CDR3 nucleotides: TGTGCCAGCAGCCAAGTAGACTCCTCTAGAGGAAACACCATATATTTT. It yields the protein CASSQVDSSRGNTIYF.

The chain is built from TRBV7-9 and TRBJ1-4; TRBD1 might be the D (5 bases). CDR1 and CDR2 (germline): SEHNR, FQNEAQ (reference sequence). The length of the CDR3 is 16 residues. V was pared by 1 base and J by 11 bases, with 20 bases between. Here the CDR3 reads CASSLGGDRSNAKLFF. The CDR3 coding sequence is TGTGCCAGCAGCTTAGGGGGGGACCGTTCAAATGCGAAACTGTTTTTT.

The chain has TRBV15 and TRBJ2-4; D may be TRBD2 (7 bases). Germline CDR1 reads LNHNV; CDR2 reads YYDKDF (reference sequence). The CDR3 length is 15 residues. Trimming stripped 0 bases from V and 6 bases from J, with 12 bases between. As DNA, the CDR3 is TGTGCCACCAGCAGAGATCGGGGGGACATAAACATTCAGTACTTC. This gives the protein CATSRDRGDINIQYF.

V usage is TRBV20-1 and J usage is TRBJ2-1; 7 bases fit TRBD2. This CDR3 spans 16 amino acids. The germline V gene has CDR1 DFQATT and CDR2 SNEGSKA (reference sequence). The trim removed 3 bases at V and 9 bases at J, leaving 17 bases unmatched. CDR3 nucleotides: TGCAGTGCTAGTCACGCCGCTAGCGGTCAGCGCGGTGAGCAGTTCTTC. Encoded protein: CSASHAASGQRGEQFF.

CDR3 nucleotide sequence: TGTGCCTGGCGCCGGGGGGCGGCCTATAATGAAAAACTGTTTTTT. Its protein is CAWRRGAAYNEKLFF. The chain has TRBV30 and TRBJ1-4; maybe TRBD1 (6 bases). Germline CDR1 GTSNPN, CDR2 SVGIG (reference sequence). The CDR3 runs 15 residues. Trimming pared 5 bases from V and 4 bases from J, leaving 17 bases between.

The V and J genes are TRBV6-5 and TRBJ1-2; maybe TRBD1 (6 bases). Trimming stripped 5 bases from V and 2 bases from J, with 9 bases between. Germline lookup yields CDR1 MNHEY and CDR2 SVGAGI. CDR3 length: 13 residues. In nucleotides, the CDR3 is TGTGCCAGCAGTCCGACAGGAAACTATGGCTACACCTTC. Protein product: CASSPTGNYGYTF.

The V call is TRBV7-2, the J call TRBJ2-3; TRBD2 is a possible D gene (6 bases). The germline CDR1 and CDR2 sequences are SGHTA and FQGNSA. V lost 5 bases to trimming and J lost 2 bases, with 14 bases between them. This CDR3 has 15 amino acids. For the CDR3, the DNA is TGTGCCAGCAGCCTAGGAGGCGGGAACACAGATACGCAGTATTTT. This encodes CASSLGGGNTDTQYF.

This clone was detected only a few times. The J gene is TRBJ2-1, the V gene TRBV29-1; TRBD1 aligns across 7 bases. The CDR3 loop spans 13 amino acids. Germline V gene data show CDR1 as SQVTM and CDR2 as ANQGSEA. V was pared by 7 bases and J by 2 bases, with 5 bases of the junction left unmatched. CDR3 nucleotide sequence: TGCAGCGCCTCCGGGACAGCCTACAATGAGCAGTTCTTC. This gives the protein CSASGTAYNEQFF.